This paragraph reports one T cell receptor beta chain. Its antigen is currently not known. No base-level quality is on record; no much larger clone is a single base apart. The CDR3 regions of human TCRbeta chains were analyzed by immunosequencing. The study's own analysis went as follows. Repertoire TCRs were checked for matches against a reference library of SARS-CoV-2-specific TCRs that had been generated using the MIRA antigen-specificity platform. Breadth meant the fraction of unique TCRs that were SARS-CoV-2-associated, whereas depth meant the fraction of total T cells that were SARS-CoV-2-associated. Using the MIRA data, every spike-specific TCR was mapped to the spike region that the TCR reacted to and assigned to either a CD4 or a CD8 class. Log10-transformed breadth and depth values were compared by one-way ANOVA with Sidak's multiple comparisons tests. Sourced from immuneACCESS, this table was stored by TCRdb with only in-frame sequences that have V and J called. A share of the clones is absent; for the studies checked, an unresolved V gene accounts for under half, and the remainder has no known explanation. That table furnishes V, J and clone size, whereas the DNA furnished D and trimming. This sample has roughly 160,000 clones in its table, and about 91% of those were observed once. The ten largest clones represent 1% to 1.5% of the sample.

What the time point label conveys for this sample: about 28 days (+/-7) after the second vaccine dose. AZD1222 recipients whose second dose came at about 4 weeks and those whose second dose came at about 12 weeks were combined into one group, since spike-specific TCR depth and breadth did not differ between the two schedules. The vaccinee samples were drawn from two UK trials, COV001 and COV002, one of which was a single-blind randomized controlled phase 2/3 trial testing AZD1222 (ChAdOx1 nCoV-19) in healthy adults. For TCRbeta chain sequencing, PBMC samples from trial participants were taken at day 0 and at day 28 after the second dose. Measured from the cysteine to the phenylalanine, the CDR3 is 15 residues long. The sequence is cut down to CDR3 DNA, 45 bases in frame from base 1. The germline V gene encodes CDR1 LNHDA and CDR2 SQIVND (reference sequence). A distance of 11 bases separates the germline ends of V and J, which lose 4 bases and 1 base respectively.

The source of the sample is a study of T cell responses to AZD1222 COVID-19 vaccine (dated by TCRdb to the early 2020s). Looking at the study overall: A total of 240 or so trial participants underwent TCR sequencing, of whom roughly 210 had received two doses of AZD1222 and about 25 had received two doses of the MenACWY control vaccine. Trial participants were enrolled into age subgroups of 18-55, 56-69 and 70-plus years, which contained approximately 150, 28 and 58 TCR-sequenced participants, respectively. Overall study results and their limits: Conclusions about previously exposed vaccinees are limited, since just 5 or 6 AZD1222 recipients were seropositive for SARS-CoV-2 at baseline. Spike-specific TCR breadth and depth rose significantly after two AZD1222 doses compared with day 0 and with MenACWY recipients. In the small 56-69-year group, the increase in depth fell short of significance, most likely because of low power. Nearly half of unique spike-specific TCRs reportedly recognized epitopes outside regions mutated in the B.1.351 and B.1.1.7 variants. Most participants were white British and females outnumbered males, and the authors suggested that clonal diversity may have been underestimated. The vaccine-associated CD4 TCRs covered the entire spike protein, and the dominant responses fell in regions 160-218 and 743-854. Because no samples from the day 14 peak response were available, repertoires could be characterized only after the peak T cell response.

The sample consisted of peripheral blood, taken 28 days after the second AZD1222 dose. The chain uses TRBV19 and TRBJ1-5, with no confidently assigned D gene. The source is an adult who received the AZD1222 COVID-19 vaccine. The CDR3 in this case is CASSSAYHSNQPQHF. The DNA sequence is as follows: TGTGCCAGTAGTAGCGCTTACCACAGCAATCAGCCCCAGCATTTT. When the CDR3 is completed using the reference TRBV19 and TRBJ1-5 genes on either side, the full variable domain is DGGITQSPKYLFRKEGQNVTLSCEQNLNHDAMYWYRQDPGQGLRLIYYSQIVNDFQKGDIAEGYSVSREKKESFPLTVTSAQKNPTAFYLCASSSAYHSNQPQHFGDGTRLSIL.